This T cell receptor (beta chain) was sequenced in a study of T-cell reconstitution after alpha-beta-depleted transplantation in children. The CDR3 runs to 15 residues. V was pared by 6 bases and J by 8 bases, with 17 bases between. Germline CDR1 is MNHNS and CDR2 is SASEGT. This clonotype was seen a few times. No antigen is known for it. This sample's TCRbeta library carried unique molecular identifier barcodes. TCRdb itself ran the PCR reads through MiXCR, one entry per CDR3 protein. Here the sample spans 440,000 or so distinct CDR3 sequences, 43% being singletons. Study-wide findings and caveats: For some patients, TCRbeta diversity was high at day 60 because of recipient T cells and thymic progenitors that survived.

The chain has TRBV6-1 and TRBJ1-6; D not certain. This material consisted of PBMCs, taken before TCRalphabeta/CD19-depleted stem cell transplant. This receptor was identified in a girl aged 2-10 years with aplastic anemia, due to receive a stem cell transplant. Here the CDR3 reads CASRGPTGRDSPLHF. Here the CDR3 DNA reads TGTGCCAGCAGGGGTCCAACGGGTCGGGATTCACCCCTCCACTTT.